This T cell receptor (beta chain) was found in a study of cytomegalovirus exposure and HLA in healthy donors. General study results and limits: Analysis was carried out at a later point, and it linked a missense DCLRE1C variant to TCR beta V- and J-gene trimming.

Primers included in the PCR were 60 Vbeta and 13 Jbeta primers. Measured with immunoSEQ multiplex PCR; TCRdb has only the in-frame clones, and not every one. Of about 180,000 clones in the sample, 75% to 80% were seen once. The CDR3 runs 16 residues. Per germline, CDR1 LNHDA and CDR2 SQIVND (reference sequence). With 2 bases removed from V and 2 bases from J, the gap between germline ends came to 13 bases. A remark on this clone: What it recognizes is unknown.

The sequence was obtained from a man between 35 and 55 years old in good health and CMV-seropositive. V gene TRBV19 combines with J gene TRBJ1-5; D might be TRBD1 (6 bases). The specimen sequenced was PBMCs. The CDR3, as DNA: TGTGCCAGTAGTATAAAACAGGGTAGCGGCAATCAGCCCCAGCATTTT. This encodes CASSIKQGSGNQPQHF.